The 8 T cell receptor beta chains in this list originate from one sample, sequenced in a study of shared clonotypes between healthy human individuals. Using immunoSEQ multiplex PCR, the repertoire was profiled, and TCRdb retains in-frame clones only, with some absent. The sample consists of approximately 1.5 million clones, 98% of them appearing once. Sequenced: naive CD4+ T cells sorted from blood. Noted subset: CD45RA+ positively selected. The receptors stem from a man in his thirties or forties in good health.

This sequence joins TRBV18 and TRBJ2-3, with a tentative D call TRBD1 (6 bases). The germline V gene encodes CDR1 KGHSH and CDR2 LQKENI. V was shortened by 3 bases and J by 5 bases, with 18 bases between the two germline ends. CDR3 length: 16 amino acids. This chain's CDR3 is CASSPSGDIRGDTQYF. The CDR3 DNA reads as TGTGCCAGCTCACCTTCCGGGGACATAAGAGGAGATACGCAGTATTTT.

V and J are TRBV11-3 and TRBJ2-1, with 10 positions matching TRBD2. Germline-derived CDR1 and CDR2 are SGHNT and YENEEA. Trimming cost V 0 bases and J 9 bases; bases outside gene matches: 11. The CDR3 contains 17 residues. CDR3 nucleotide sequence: TGTGCCAGCAGCTTAGATCTGGCTAGCGGGAGTGTCAGTGAGCAGTTCTTC. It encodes CASSLDLASGSVSEQFF.

CDR3 loop: CASSPYTDTQYF. The DNA for the CDR3 is TGTGCCAGCAGTCCCTACACAGATACGCAGTATTTT. The rearrangement uses TRBV27 and TRBJ2-3; D is unresolved. The CDR3 is 12 amino acids. Germline CDR1 and CDR2: MNHEY and SMNVEV (reference sequence). Between the trimmed V and J ends, which lost 5 bases and 2 bases, there was a span of 5 bases.

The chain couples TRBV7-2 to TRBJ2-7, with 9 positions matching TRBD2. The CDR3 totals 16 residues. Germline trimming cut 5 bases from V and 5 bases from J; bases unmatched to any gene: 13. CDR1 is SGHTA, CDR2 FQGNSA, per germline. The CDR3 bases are TGTGCCAGCAGCCGTGAGGCACTAGCGGGTTACGACGAGCAGTACTTC. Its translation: CASSREALAGYDEQYF.

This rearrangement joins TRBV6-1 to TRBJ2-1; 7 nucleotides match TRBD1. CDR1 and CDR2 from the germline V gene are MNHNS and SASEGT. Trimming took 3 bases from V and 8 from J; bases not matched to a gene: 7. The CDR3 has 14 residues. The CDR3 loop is CASSERGRLDEQFF. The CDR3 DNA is TGTGCCAGCAGTGAGAGGGGGCGGCTTGATGAGCAGTTCTTC.

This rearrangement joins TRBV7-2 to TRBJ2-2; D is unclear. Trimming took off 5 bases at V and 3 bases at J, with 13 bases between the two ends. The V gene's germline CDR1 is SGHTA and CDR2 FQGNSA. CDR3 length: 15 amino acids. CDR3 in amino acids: CASSIGPSHTGELFF. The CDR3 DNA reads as TGTGCCAGCAGCATCGGACCCTCACACACCGGGGAGCTGTTTTTT.

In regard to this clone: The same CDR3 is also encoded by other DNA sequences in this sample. The CDR3, as DNA: TGCGCCAGCAGCTTGGTTGACAATGAGCAGTTCTTC. Amino acids: CASSLVDNEQFF. The rearrangement links TRBV5-1 to TRBJ2-1; no definite D call. Germline V lookup: CDR1 SGHRS, CDR2 YFSETQ. The CDR3 extends over 12 amino acids. V was clipped by 0 bases and J by 5 bases, with 3 bases between them. The full variable domain, its missing parts supplied by reference TRBV5-1 and TRBJ2-1, is KAGVTQTPRYLIKTRGQQVTLSCSPISGHRSVSWYQQTPGQGLQFLFEYFSETQRNKGNFPGRFSGRQFSNSRSEMNVSTLELGDSALYLCASSLVDNEQFFGPGTRLTVL.

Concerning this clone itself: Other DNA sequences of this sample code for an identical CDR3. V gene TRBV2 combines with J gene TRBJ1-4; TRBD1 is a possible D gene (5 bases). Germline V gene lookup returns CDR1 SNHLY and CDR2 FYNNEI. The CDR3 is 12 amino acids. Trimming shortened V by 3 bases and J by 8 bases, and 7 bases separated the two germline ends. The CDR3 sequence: CASSDRDEKLFF. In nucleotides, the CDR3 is TGTGCCAGCAGTGATCGGGACGAAAAACTGTTTTTT.